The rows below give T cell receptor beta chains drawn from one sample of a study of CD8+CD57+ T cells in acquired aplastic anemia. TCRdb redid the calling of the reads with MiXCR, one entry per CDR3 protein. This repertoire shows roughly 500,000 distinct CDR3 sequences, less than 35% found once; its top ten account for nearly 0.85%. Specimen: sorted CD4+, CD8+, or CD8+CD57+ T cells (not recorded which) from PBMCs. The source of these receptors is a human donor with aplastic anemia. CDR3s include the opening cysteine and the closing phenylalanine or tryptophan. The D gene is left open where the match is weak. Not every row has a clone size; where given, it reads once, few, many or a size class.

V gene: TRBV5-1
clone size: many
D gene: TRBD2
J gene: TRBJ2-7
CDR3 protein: CASSPGLAGGSGEQYF
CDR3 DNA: TGCGCCAGCAGCCCCGGACTAGCGGGAGGCTCTGGAGAGCAGTACTTC

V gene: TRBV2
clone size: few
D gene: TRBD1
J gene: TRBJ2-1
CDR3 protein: CASSRDRGVEQFF
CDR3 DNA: TGTGCCAGCAGTCGGGACAGGGGGGTTGAGCAGTTCTTC

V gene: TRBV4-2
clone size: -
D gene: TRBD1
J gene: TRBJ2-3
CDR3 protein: CASSQEDRGADTQYF
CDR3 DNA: TGTGCCAGCAGCCAAGAGGACAGGGGGGCAGATACGCAGTATTTT

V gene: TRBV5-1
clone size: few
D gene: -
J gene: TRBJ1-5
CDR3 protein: CASSRDTGNQPQHF
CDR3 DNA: TGCGCCAGCAGCAGGGACACTGGCAATCAGCCCCAGCATTTT

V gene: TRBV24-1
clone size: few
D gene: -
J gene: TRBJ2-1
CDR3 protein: CATSTRAHNEQFF
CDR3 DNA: TGTGCCACCAGCACTAGGGCCCACAATGAGCAGTTCTTC

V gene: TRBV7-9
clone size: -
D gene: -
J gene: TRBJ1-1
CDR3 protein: CASSSETGYTEAFF
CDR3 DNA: TGTGCCAGCAGCTCGGAAACAGGGTACACTGAAGCTTTCTTT

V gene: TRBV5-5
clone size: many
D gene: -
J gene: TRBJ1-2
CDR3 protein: CASSLDWDGYTF
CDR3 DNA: TGTGCCAGCAGCTTGGATTGGGATGGCTACACCTTC

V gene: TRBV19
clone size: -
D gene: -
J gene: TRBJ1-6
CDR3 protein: CASSTGGITGSPLHF
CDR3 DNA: TGTGCCAGTAGTACCGGCGGGATAACGGGTTCACCCCTCCACTTT

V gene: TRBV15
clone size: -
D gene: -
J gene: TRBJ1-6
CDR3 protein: CATSSEQGYNSPLHF
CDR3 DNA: TGTGCCACCAGCAGTGAACAGGGCTATAATTCACCCCTCCACTTT

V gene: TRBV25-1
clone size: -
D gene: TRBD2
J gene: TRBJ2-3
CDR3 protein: CASSFPPTSGATDTQYF
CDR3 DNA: TGTGCCAGCAGTTTTCCCCCGACTAGCGGGGCAACAGATACGCAGTATTTT

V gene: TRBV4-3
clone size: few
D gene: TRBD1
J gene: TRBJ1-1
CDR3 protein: CASSPDRVWTEAFF
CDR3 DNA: TGCGCCAGCAGCCCGGACAGGGTTTGGACTGAAGCTTTCTTT

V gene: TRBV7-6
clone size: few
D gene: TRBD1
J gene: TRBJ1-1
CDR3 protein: CASSLGQGNSNTEAFF
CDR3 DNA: TGTGCCAGCAGCTTAGGACAGGGCAACTCGAACACTGAAGCTTTCTTT

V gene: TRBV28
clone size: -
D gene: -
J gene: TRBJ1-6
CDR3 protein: CASSLRQHNSPLHF
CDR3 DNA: TGTGCCAGCAGTCTACGACAGCACAATTCACCCCTCCACTTT

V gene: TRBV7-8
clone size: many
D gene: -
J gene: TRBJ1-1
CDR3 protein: CASSLVGGANTEAFF
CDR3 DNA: TGTGCCAGCAGCTTAGTCGGGGGCGCGAACACTGAAGCTTTCTTT

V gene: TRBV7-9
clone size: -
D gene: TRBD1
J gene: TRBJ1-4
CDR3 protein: CASKLQGSTEKLFF
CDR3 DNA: TGTGCCAGCAAATTACAGGGGTCCACTGAAAAACTGTTTTTT

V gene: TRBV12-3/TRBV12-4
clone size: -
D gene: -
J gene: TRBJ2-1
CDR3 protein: CASSPGTDYNEQFF
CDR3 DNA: TGTGCCAGCAGTCCCGGGACCGACTACAATGAGCAGTTCTTC

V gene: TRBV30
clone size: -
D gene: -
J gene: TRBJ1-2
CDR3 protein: CAWRWGGLVLGDGYTF
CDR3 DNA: TGTGCCTGGAGATGGGGGGGCCTGGTTCTTGGGGATGGCTACACCTTC

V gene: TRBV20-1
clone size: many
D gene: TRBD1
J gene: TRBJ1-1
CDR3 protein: CSARLAPGGQTEAFF
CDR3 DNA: TGCAGTGCTAGACTTGCTCCAGGGGGACAAACTGAAGCTTTCTTT

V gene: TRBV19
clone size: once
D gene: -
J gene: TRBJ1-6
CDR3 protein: CASSIISYNSPLHF
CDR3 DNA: TGTGCCAGTAGTATTATCAGTTATAATTCACCCCTCCACTTT

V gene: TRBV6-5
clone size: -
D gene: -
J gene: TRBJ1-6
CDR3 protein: CASTYFRISPLHF
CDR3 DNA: TGTGCCAGCACCTACTTTAGGATTTCACCCCTCCACTTT

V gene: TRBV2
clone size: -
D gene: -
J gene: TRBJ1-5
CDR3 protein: CASSLMTVANQPQHF
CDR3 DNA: TGTGCCAGCTCTCTCATGACAGTTGCCAATCAGCCCCAGCATTTT

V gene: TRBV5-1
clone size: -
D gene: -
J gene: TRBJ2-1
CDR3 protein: CASSLEGRMGYNEQFF
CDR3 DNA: TGCGCCAGCAGCTTGGAAGGGAGGATGGGATACAATGAGCAGTTCTTC

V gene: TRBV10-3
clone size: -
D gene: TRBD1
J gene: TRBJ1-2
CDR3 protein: CAISATGTGGFGYTF
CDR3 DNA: TGTGCCATCAGTGCGACCGGGACAGGGGGTTTTGGCTACACCTTC

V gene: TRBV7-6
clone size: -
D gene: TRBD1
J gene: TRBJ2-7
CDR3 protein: CASNSPGQGWEQYF
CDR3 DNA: TGTGCCAGCAACTCTCCGGGACAGGGCTGGGAGCAGTACTTC

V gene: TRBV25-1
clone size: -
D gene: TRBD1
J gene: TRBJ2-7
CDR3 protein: CASSYRLTGVWEQYF
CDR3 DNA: TGTGCCAGCAGTTACCGTCTGACAGGGGTTTGGGAGCAGTACTTC

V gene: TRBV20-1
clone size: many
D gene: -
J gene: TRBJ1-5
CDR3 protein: CSARVQWGKGRNNQPQHF
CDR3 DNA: TGCAGTGCTAGAGTTCAGTGGGGAAAGGGAAGGAACAATCAGCCCCAGCATTTT

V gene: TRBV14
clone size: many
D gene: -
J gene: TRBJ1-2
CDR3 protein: CASSQDWIGNSYGYTF
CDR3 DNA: TGTGCCAGCAGCCAAGATTGGATAGGGAACTCCTATGGCTACACCTTC

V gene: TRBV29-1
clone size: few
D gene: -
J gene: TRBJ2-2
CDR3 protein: CSVRPTATGELFF
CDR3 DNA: TGCAGCGTGAGACCCACCGCCACCGGGGAGCTGTTTTTT

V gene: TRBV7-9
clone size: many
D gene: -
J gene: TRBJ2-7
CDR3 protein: CASSLDSSFEQYF
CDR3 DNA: TGTGCCAGCAGCTTAGATTCTAGCTTCGAGCAGTACTTC

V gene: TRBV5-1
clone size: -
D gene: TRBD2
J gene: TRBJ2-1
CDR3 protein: CASTSGLAGGNEQFF
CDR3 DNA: TGCGCCAGCACCAGTGGACTAGCGGGAGGCAATGAGCAGTTCTTC

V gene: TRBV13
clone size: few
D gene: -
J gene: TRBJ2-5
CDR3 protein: CASSQSSLQETQYF
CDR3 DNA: TGTGCCAGCAGCCAATCATCCCTACAAGAGACCCAGTACTTC

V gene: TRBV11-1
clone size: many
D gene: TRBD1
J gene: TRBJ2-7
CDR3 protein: CASSSRGAGGLGEQYF
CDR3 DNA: TGTGCCAGCAGCTCCCGAGGGGCAGGGGGCTTAGGGGAGCAGTACTTC

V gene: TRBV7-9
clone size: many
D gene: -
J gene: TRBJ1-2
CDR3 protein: CASSQNTYGYTF
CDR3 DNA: TGTGCCAGCAGCCAAAACACCTATGGCTACACCTTC

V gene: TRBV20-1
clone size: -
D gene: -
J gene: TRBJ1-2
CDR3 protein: CSAREDGRNYGHTF
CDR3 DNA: TGCAGTGCTAGAGAAGATGGCCGAAACTATGGCCACACCTTC

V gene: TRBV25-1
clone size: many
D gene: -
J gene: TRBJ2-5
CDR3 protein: CASSERRTKETQYF
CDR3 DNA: TGTGCCAGCAGTGAACGTCGGACAAAAGAGACCCAGTACTTC

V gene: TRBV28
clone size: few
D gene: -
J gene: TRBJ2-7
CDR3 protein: CASSRQRYEQYF
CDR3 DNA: TGTGCCAGCAGTCGCCAACGCTACGAGCAGTACTTC

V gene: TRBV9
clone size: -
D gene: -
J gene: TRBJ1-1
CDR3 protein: CASSVANDRLNTEAFF
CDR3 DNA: TGTGCCAGCAGCGTAGCTAACGACAGACTGAACACTGAAGCTTTCTTT

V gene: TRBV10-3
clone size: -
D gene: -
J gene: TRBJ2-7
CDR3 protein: CAIGTGGAEQYF
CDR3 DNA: TGTGCCATCGGTACAGGAGGGGCCGAGCAGTACTTC

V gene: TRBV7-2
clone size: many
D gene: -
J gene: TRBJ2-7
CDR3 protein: CASSMEGGGAYEQYF
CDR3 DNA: TGTGCCAGCAGCATGGAAGGGGGGGGCGCCTACGAGCAGTACTTC

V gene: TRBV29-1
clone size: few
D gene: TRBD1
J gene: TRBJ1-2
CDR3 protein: CSVEEERTGVRYGYTF
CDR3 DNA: TGCAGCGTTGAAGAGGAGAGGACAGGGGTTCGCTATGGCTACACCTTC

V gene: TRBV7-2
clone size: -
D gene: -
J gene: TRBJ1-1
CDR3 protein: CASSPEWQYTEAFF
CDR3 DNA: TGTGCCAGCAGCCCGGAGTGGCAGTACACTGAAGCTTTCTTT